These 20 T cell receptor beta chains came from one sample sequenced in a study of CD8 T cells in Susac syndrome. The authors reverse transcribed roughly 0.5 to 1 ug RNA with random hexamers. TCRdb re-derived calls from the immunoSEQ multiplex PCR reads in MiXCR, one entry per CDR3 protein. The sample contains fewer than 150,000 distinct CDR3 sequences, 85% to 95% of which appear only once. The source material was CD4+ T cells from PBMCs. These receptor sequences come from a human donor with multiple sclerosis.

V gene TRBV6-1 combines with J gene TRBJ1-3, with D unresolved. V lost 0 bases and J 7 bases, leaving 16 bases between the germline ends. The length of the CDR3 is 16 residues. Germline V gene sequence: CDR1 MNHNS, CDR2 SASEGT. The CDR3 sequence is CASSEALGRVKNTIYF. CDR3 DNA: TGTGCCAGCAGTGAAGCGCTCGGACGGGTGAAGAACACCATATATTTT.

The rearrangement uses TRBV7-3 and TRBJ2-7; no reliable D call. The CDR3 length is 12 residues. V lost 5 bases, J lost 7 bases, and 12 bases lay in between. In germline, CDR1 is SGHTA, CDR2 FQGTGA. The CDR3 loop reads CASSDQVGEQYF. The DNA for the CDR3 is TGTGCCAGCAGCGACCAAGTTGGGGAGCAGTACTTC.

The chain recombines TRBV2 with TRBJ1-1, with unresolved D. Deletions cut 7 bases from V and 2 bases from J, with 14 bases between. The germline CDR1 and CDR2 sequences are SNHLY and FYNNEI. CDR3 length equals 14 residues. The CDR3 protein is CASKSTVSNTEAFF. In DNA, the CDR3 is TGTGCCAGCAAGTCGACCGTTTCCAACACTGAAGCTTTCTTT.

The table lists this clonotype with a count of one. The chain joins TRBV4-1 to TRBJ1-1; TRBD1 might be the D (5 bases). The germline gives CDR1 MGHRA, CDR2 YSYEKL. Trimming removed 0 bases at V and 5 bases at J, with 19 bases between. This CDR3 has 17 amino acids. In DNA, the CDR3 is TGCGCCAGCAGCCAAGACTCCGCCGGCGTGGGGCAAACTGAAGCTTTCTTT. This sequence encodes CASSQDSAGVGQTEAFF.

Here the CDR3 DNA reads TGTGCCAGCAGTTTACCTCGGCCCCCCGGAAACACCATATATTTT. This encodes CASSLPRPPGNTIYF. The genes are TRBV28 and TRBJ1-3; D unclear. The CDR3 spans 15 residues. The germline V gene encodes CDR1 MDHEN and CDR2 SYDVKM. Trimming cost V 2 bases and J 4 bases, with 12 bases left between them.

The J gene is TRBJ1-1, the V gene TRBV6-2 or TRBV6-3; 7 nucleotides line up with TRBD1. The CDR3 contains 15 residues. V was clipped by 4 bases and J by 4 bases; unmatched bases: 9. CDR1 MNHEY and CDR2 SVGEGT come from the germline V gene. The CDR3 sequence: CASSSTQGVGTEAFF. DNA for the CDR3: TGTGCCAGCAGTTCGACGCAGGGGGTTGGCACTGAAGCTTTCTTT.

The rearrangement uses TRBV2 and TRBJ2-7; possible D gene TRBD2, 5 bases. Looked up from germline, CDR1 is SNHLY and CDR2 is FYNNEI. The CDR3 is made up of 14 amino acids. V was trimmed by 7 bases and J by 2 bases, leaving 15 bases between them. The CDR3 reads CASKLGENTYEQYF. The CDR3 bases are TGTGCCAGCAAGCTCGGGGAGAACACCTACGAGCAGTACTTC.

CDR3 in amino acids: CASIPATLMNTEAFF. The CDR3 DNA follows: TGTGCCAGCATCCCAGCCACTCTTATGAACACTGAAGCTTTCTTT. V and J are TRBV27 and TRBJ1-1; the D is unclear. Germline V CDR1 and CDR2: MNHEY, SMNVEV (reference sequence). The CDR3 spans 15 residues. V gave up 7 bases and J gave up 0 bases, with 15 bases separating them.

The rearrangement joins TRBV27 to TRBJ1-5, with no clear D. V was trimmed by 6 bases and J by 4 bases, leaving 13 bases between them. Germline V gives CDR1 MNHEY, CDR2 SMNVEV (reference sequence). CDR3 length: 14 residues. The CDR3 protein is CASSHGRGNQPQHF. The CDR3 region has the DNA TGTGCCAGCAGCCATGGACGGGGTAATCAGCCCCAGCATTTT.

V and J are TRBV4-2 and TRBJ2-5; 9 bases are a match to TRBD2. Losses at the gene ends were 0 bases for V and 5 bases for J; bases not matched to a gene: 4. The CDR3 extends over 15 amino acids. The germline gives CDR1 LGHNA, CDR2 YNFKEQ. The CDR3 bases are TGTGCCAGCAGCCAAGAGCGAGCGGGGGGCGAGACCCAGTACTTC. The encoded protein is CASSQERAGGETQYF.

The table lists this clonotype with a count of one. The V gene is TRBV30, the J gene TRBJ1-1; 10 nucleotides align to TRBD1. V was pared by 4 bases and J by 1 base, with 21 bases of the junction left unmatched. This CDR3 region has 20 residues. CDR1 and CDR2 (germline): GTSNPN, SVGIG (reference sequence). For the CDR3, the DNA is TGTGCCTGGATCCCTCCTCCGGGACAGGGGCTCGGGTCGGGGAACACTGAAGCTTTCTTT. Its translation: CAWIPPPGQGLGSGNTEAFF.

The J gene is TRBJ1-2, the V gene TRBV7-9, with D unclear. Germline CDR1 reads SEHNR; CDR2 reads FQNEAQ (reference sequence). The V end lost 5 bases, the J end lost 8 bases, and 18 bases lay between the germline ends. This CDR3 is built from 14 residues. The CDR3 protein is CASSPFDRAGGYTF. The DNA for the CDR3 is TGTGCCAGCAGCCCCTTCGACCGAGCGGGAGGCTACACCTTC.

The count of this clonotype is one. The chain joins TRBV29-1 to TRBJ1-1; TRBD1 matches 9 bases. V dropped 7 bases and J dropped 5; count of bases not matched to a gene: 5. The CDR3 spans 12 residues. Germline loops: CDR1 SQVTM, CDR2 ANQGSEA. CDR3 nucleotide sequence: TGCAGCGCCGGGACAGGGTTTACTGAAGCTTTCTTT. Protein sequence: CSAGTGFTEAFF. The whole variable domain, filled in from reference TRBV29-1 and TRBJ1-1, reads SAVISQKPSRDICQRGTSLTIQCQVDSQVTMMFWYRQQPGQSLTLIATANQGSEATYESGFVIDKFPISRPNLTFSTLTVSNMSPEDSSIYLCSAGTGFTEAFFGQGTRLTVV.

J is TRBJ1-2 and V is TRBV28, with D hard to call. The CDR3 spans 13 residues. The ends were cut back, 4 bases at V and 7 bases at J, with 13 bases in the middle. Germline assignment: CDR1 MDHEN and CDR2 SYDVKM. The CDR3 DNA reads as TGTGCCAGCAGTTCACGGGAGTCCGCTGGCTACACCTTC. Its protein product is CASSSRESAGYTF.

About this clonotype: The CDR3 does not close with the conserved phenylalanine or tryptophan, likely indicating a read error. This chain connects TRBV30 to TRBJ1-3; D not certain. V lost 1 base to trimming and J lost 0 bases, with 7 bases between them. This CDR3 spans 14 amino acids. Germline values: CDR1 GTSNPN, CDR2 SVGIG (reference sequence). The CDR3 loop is CAWSGRSSGNTIYS. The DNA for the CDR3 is TGTGCCTGGAGTGGACGTAGCTCTGGAAACACCATATATTCT.

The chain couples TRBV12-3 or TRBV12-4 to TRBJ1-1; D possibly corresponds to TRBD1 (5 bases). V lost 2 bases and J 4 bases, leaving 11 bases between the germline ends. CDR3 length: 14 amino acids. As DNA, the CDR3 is TGTGCCAGCAGTTTACAGGGCAGATCCACTGAAGCTTTCTTT. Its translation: CASSLQGRSTEAFF.

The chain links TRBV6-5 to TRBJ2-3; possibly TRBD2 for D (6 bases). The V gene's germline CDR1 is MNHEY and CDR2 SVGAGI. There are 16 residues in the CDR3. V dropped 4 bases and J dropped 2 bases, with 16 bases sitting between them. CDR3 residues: CASSSLLGGITDTQYF. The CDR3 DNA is TGTGCCAGCAGTTCTCTACTTGGGGGGATCACAGATACGCAGTATTTT.

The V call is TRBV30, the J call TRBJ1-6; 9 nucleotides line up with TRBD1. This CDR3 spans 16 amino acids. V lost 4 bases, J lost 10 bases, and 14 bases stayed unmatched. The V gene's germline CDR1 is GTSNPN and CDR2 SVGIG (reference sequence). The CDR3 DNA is TGTGCCTGGAACCGAGGCGGGACAGGGAGGTTATCACCCCTCCACTTT. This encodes CAWNRGGTGRLSPLHF.

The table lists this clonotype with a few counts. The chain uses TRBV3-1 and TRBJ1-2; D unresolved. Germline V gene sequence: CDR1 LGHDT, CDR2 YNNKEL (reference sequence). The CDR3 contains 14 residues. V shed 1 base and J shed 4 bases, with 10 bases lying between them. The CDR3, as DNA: TGTGCCAGCAGCCAAGTGGCTGGGAGCTATGGCTACACCTTC. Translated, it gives CASSQVAGSYGYTF.

CDR3 nucleotides: TGTGCCAGCAGCCAAGATCCCGGGGACAGGGGCTACGAGCAGTACTTC. Translation: CASSQDPGDRGYEQYF. The V gene is TRBV4-2, the J gene TRBJ2-7, with 10 bases lining up with TRBD1. V shed 0 bases and J 3 bases; nucleotides not matched to a gene: 5. CDR1 is LGHNA, CDR2 YNFKEQ, per germline. The CDR3 contains 16 residues.